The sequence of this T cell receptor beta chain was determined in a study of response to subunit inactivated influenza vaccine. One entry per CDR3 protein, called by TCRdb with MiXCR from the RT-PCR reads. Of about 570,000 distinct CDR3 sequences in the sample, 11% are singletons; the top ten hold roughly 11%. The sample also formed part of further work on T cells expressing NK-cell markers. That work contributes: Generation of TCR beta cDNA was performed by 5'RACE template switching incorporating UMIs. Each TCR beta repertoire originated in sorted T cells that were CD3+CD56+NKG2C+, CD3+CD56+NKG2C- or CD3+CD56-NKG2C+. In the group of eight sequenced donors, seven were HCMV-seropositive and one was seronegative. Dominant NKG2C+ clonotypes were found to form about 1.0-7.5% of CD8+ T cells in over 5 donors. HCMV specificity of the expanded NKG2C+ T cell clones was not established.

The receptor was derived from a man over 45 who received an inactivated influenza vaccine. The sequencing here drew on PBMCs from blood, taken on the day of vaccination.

The CDR3 loop reads CASSTPPLGNEQFF. The CDR3 DNA sequence: TGCGCCAGCAGCACCCCGCCCCTAGGCAATGAGCAGTTCTTC. The V gene is TRBV5-1, the J gene TRBJ2-1; D is unresolved. Trimming shortened V by 4 bases and J by 6 bases, and 14 bases separated the two germline ends. Germline V gives CDR1 SGHRS, CDR2 YFSETQ. CDR3 length: 14 residues. The whole variable domain, remainder taken from reference TRBV5-1 and TRBJ2-1, is KAGVTQTPRYLIKTRGQQVTLSCSPISGHRSVSWYQQTPGQGLQFLFEYFSETQRNKGNFPGRFSGRQFSNSRSEMNVSTLELGDSALYLCASSTPPLGNEQFFGPGTRLTVL.